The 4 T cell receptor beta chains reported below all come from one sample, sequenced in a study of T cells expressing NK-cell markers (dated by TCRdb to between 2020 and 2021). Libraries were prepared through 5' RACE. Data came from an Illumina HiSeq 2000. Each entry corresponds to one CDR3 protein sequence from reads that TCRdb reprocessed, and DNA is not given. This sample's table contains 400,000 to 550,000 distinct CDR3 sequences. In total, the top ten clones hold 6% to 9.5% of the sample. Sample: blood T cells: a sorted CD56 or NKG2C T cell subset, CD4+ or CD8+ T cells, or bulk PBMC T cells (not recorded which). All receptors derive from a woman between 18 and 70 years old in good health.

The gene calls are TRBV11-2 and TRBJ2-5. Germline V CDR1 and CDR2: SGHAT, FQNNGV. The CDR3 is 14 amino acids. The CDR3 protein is CASSLVSVGETQYF. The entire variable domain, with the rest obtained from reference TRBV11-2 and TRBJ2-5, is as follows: EAGVAQSPRYKIIEKRQSVAFWCNPISGHATLYWYQQILGQGPKLLIQFQNNGVVDDSQLPKDRFSAERLKGVDSTLKIQPAKLEDSAVYLCASSLVSVGETQYFGPGTRLLVL.

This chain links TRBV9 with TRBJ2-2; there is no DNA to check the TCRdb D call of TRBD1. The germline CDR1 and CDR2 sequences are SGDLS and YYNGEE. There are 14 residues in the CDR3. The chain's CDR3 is CASSVEGAVGELFF. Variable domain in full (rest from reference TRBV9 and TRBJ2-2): DSGVTQTPKHLITATGQRVTLRCSPRSGDLSVYWYQQSLDQGLQFLIQYYNGEERAKGNILERFSAQQFPDLHSELNLSSLELGDSALYFCASSVEGAVGELFFGEGSRLTVL.

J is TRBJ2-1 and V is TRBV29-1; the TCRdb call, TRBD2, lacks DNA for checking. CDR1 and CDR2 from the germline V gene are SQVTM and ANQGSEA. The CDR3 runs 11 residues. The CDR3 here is CSVGATELVFF.

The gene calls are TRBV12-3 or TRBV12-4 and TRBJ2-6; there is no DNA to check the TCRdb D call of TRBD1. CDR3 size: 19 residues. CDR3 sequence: CASSLSLGQGERGANVLTF.